Below, 16 T cell receptor beta chains from the same sample are listed, as sequenced in a study of identical twins. TCRdb itself ran the 5' RACE reads through MiXCR, one entry per CDR3 protein. The sample holds more than 200,000 distinct CDR3 sequences, around 10% seen once. The sample comprised memory (CD45RO+) T cells sorted from blood. These receptors originate from a woman aged 18-35 years in good health.

This clonotype was seen ten or more times. J is TRBJ2-2 and V is TRBV5-1; D possibly corresponds to TRBD1 (6 bases). Trimming took off 4 bases at V and 5 bases at J, with 9 bases between the two ends. The germline V gene encodes CDR1 SGHRS and CDR2 YFSETQ. The CDR3 extends over 13 amino acids. The CDR3 region is CASSHGQTGELFF. CDR3 nucleotides: TGCGCCAGCAGCCATGGACAGACCGGGGAGCTGTTTTTT.

This clonotype was found many times. The CDR3 nucleotides read TGTGCCAGCAGCTTCGGGACTCAAGAGACCCAGTACTTC. This encodes CASSFGTQETQYF. The chain uses TRBV5-6 and TRBJ2-5; possible D gene TRBD2, 6 bases. Trimming left V 2 bases short and J 2 bases short, with 7 bases between. This CDR3 has 13 residues. The germline CDR1 and CDR2 sequences are SGHDT and YYEEEE.

This clonotype was recorded many times. The chain has TRBV7-2 and TRBJ1-6; 7 bases are a match to TRBD1. Trimming took 5 bases from V and 10 from J; bases not matched to a gene: 11. This CDR3 is 15 amino acids long. Germline V gives CDR1 SGHTA, CDR2 FQGNSA. CDR3 loop: CASSNSQGSLSPLHF. The CDR3 region has the DNA TGTGCCAGCAGCAACTCACAGGGGTCCTTGTCACCCCTCCACTTT. The entire variable domain, with the rest obtained from reference TRBV7-2 and TRBJ1-6, is as follows: GAGVSQSPSNKVTEKGKDVELRCDPISGHTALYWYRQSLGQGLEFLIYFQGNSAPDKSGLPSDRFSAERTGGSVSTLTIQRTQQEDSAVYLCASSNSQGSLSPLHFGNGTRLTVT.

A few counts support this clonotype. The chain combines TRBV5-1 with TRBJ2-5; D is possibly TRBD2 (5 bases). Trimming took off 4 bases at V and 3 bases at J, with 10 bases between the two ends. The germline V gene encodes CDR1 SGHRS and CDR2 YFSETQ. The CDR3 has 13 residues. The CDR3 is CASSHPGEETQYF. The CDR3 bases are TGCGCCAGCAGCCACCCCGGGGAAGAGACCCAGTACTTC.

The chain combines TRBV27 with TRBJ1-2, with a tentative D call TRBD1 (6 bases). The CDR3 length is 16 residues. V lost 5 bases, J lost 8 bases, and 24 bases lay in between. Germline CDR1 MNHEY, CDR2 SMNVEV (reference sequence). CDR3 amino acids: CASSPTPRGTGSGYTF. The CDR3 DNA follows: TGTGCCAGCAGTCCAACCCCCAGGGGAACTGGTTCGGGCTACACCTTC.

A few counts support this clonotype. The V and J genes are TRBV4-1 and TRBJ2-3; 13 nucleotides line up with TRBD2. With 3 bases clipped from V and 5 bases from J, the junction kept 5 bases outside the gene matches. CDR3 length: 16 residues. Germline lookup yields CDR1 MGHRA and CDR2 YSYEKL. CDR3 protein: CASSHGTSGEGDTQYF. CDR3 nucleotide sequence: TGCGCCAGCAGCCATGGGACTAGCGGGGAGGGAGATACGCAGTATTTT.

V is TRBV5-1 and J is TRBJ2-3; tentative D call: TRBD2 (6 bases). V was cut by 0 bases and J by 5 bases, with 10 bases left in between. CDR3 length: 14 residues. Germline V lookup: CDR1 SGHRS, CDR2 YFSETQ. This CDR3 reads CASSLGRGEDTQYF. CDR3 in DNA: TGCGCCAGCAGCTTGGGGAGGGGCGAAGATACGCAGTATTTT.

CDR3 sequence: CASSPGGRWAFF. CDR3 bases: TGTGCCAGCAGCCCCGGGGGCCGGTGGGCTTTCTTT. The chain joins TRBV9 to TRBJ1-1, with D possibly being TRBD1 (6 bases). This CDR3 has 12 amino acids. Germline assignment: CDR1 SGDLS and CDR2 YYNGEE. V was trimmed by 4 bases and J by 11 bases, leaving 15 bases between them.

The chain combines TRBV3-1 with TRBJ2-5; D is undetermined. The CDR3 has 19 amino acids. CDR1 is LGHDT and CDR2 is YNNKEL in the germline V gene (reference sequence). Trimming took 5 bases from V and 0 from J, leaving 25 bases between them. DNA for the CDR3: TGTGCCAGCAGCGGTTTCCTAGGTCCGCAGAAGAGGTACCAAGAGACCCAGTACTTC. As protein: CASSGFLGPQKRYQETQYF.

This clonotype has a count of ten or more. V and J are TRBV5-6 and TRBJ2-5; a weak D match, TRBD2 (5 bases). The CDR3 contains 17 residues. Germline CDR1 SGHDT, CDR2 YYEEEE. With 0 bases removed from V and 5 bases from J, the gap between germline ends came to 20 bases. CDR3 residues: CASSLAGIGPSGETQYF. The CDR3, as DNA: TGTGCCAGCAGCTTGGCGGGAATTGGGCCAAGTGGGGAGACCCAGTACTTC.

The table lists this clonotype with a few counts. The gene calls are TRBV20-1 and TRBJ2-1, with D tentatively TRBD1 or TRBD2 (5 bases each). The V end was cut by 4 bases, the J end by 1 base, with 20 bases between. Looked up from germline, CDR1 is DFQATT and CDR2 is SNEGSKA (reference sequence). This CDR3 contains 17 residues. DNA for the CDR3: TGCAGTGCTACCACAGGACTTGCTGTAGGATCCTACAATGAGCAGTTCTTC. Translating it yields CSATTGLAVGSYNEQFF.

This clonotype was observed a few times. The rearrangement links TRBV6-1 to TRBJ1-4, with TRBD1 matching over 7 bases. J was trimmed by 0 bases and V by 8 bases; bases with no gene match: 3. The CDR3 is made up of 14 amino acids. The germline V gene has CDR1 MNHNS and CDR2 SASEGT. The chain's CDR3 is CASRQGSTNEKLFF. The DNA of the CDR3 is TGTGCCAGCCGACAGGGATCAACTAATGAAAAACTGTTTTTT.

The rearrangement links TRBV11-2 to TRBJ1-2, with D hard to call. This CDR3 is 14 amino acids long. The V and J ends lost 0 bases and 4 bases respectively, with 9 bases between them. Germline V gene data show CDR1 as SGHAT and CDR2 as FQNNGV. The CDR3 DNA is TGTGCCAGCAGCTTAGAATCCATGGGCTATGGCTACACCTTC. Its protein is CASSLESMGYGYTF. The whole variable domain, filled in from reference TRBV11-2 and TRBJ1-2, reads EAGVAQSPRYKIIEKRQSVAFWCNPISGHATLYWYQQILGQGPKLLIQFQNNGVVDDSQLPKDRFSAERLKGVDSTLKIQPAKLEDSAVYLCASSLESMGYGYTFGSGTRLTVV.

The rearrangement links TRBV29-1 to TRBJ1-2; 10 positions match TRBD1. V dropped 5 bases and J dropped 6; count of bases not matched to a gene: 3. The CDR3 extends over 12 amino acids. The germline V gene has CDR1 SQVTM and CDR2 ANQGSEA. The chain's CDR3 is CSVFGQGDGYTF. The CDR3 nucleotides read TGCAGCGTTTTTGGACAGGGGGATGGCTACACCTTC.

This chain joins TRBV7-2 and TRBJ2-1; D unclear. Germline CDR1 SGHTA, CDR2 FQGNSA. CDR3 length: 13 residues. The ends were cut back, 4 bases at V and 8 bases at J, with 12 bases in the middle. CDR3 region: CASSSPPWDEQFF. The DNA for the CDR3 is TGTGCCAGCAGCTCTCCTCCATGGGATGAGCAGTTCTTC.

This clonotype occurred a few times. The chain is built from TRBV9 and TRBJ2-1; TRBD1 matches at 11 bases. CDR1 and CDR2 (germline): SGDLS, YYNGEE. This CDR3 contains 15 residues. V was clipped by 0 bases and J by 10 bases; unmatched bases: 6. Here the CDR3 reads CASSVVGTGGREQFF. The CDR3 DNA is TGTGCCAGCAGCGTAGTAGGGACAGGGGGTAGGGAGCAGTTCTTC.